A few counts support the clone carrying this T cell receptor (beta chain). The target antigen is unknown. This entry is derived from a study of naive and memory T cell subsets. Two oligonucleotides, mixed equimolar, formed the beta constant-region primer covering TRBC1 and TRBC2. Four rounds of PCR amplified the ligated cDNA using nested alpha and beta constant-region primers plus SP2. MiXCR, run by TCRdb on the UMI-ligation and nested PCR reads, gives a single entry per CDR3 protein. The sample shows around 140,000 distinct CDR3 sequences, approximately 22% of them seen only once. The study's findings and limits: Naive repertoires, especially CD8, held a few larger clonotypes, possibly memory cells re-expressing CD45RA.

Germline CDR1 reads LNHNV; CDR2 reads YYDKDF (reference sequence). This CDR3 is built from 14 residues. Trimming took off 1 base at V and 2 bases at J, with 9 bases between the two ends. J is TRBJ2-7 and V is TRBV15; no clear D. Sequenced: naive CD4+ T cells from blood. The source of this sequence is a human donor in good health. The CDR3 sequence: CATSRAGRTYEQYF. The CDR3 DNA is TGTGCCACCAGCAGAGCCGGCAGGACCTACGAGCAGTACTTC.